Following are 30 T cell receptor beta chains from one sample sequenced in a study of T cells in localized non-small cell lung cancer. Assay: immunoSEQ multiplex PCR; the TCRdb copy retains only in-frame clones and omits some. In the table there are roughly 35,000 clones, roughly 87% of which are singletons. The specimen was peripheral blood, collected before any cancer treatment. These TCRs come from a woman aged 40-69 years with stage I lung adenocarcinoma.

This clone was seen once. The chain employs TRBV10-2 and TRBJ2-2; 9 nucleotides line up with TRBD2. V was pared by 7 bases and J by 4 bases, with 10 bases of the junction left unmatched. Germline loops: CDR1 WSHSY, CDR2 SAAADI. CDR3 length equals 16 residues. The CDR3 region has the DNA TGCGCCAGCATCTTCGGGCGGGGGGGCGCCACCGGGGAGCTGTTTTTT. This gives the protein CASIFGRGGATGELFF.

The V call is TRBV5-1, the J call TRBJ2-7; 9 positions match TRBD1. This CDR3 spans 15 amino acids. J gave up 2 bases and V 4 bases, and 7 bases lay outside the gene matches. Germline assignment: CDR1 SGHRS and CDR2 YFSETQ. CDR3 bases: TGCGCCAGCAGCGAGGTTAGGACAGGGGCCTACGAGCAGTACTTC. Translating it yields CASSEVRTGAYEQYF.

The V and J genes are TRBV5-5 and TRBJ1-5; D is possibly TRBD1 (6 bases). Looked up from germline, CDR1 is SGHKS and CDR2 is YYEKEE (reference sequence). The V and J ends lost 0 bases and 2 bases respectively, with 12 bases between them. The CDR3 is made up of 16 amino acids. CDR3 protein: CASSLEAGARNQPQHF. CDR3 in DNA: TGTGCCAGCAGCTTGGAGGCAGGGGCGCGCAATCAGCCCCAGCATTTT. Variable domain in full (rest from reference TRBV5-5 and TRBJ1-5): DAGVTQSPTHLIKTRGQQVTLRCSPISGHKSVSWYQQVLGQGPQFIFQYYEKEERGRGNFPDRFSARQFPNYSSELNVNALLLGDSALYLCASSLEAGARNQPQHFGDGTRLSIL.

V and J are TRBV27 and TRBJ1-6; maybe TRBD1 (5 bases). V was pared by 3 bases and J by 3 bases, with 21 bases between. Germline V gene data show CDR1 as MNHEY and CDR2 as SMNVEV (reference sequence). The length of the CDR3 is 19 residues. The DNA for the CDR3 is TGTGCCAGCAGTTTGGATCCGCCCGGACGGGGGATCTATAATTCACCCCTCCACTTT. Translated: CASSLDPPGRGIYNSPLHF.

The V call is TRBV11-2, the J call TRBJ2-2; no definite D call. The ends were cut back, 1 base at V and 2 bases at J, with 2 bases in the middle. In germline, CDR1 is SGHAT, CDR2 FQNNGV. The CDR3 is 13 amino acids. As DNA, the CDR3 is TGTGCCAGCAGCTTAGCCAACACCGGGGAGCTGTTTTTT. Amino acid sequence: CASSLANTGELFF.

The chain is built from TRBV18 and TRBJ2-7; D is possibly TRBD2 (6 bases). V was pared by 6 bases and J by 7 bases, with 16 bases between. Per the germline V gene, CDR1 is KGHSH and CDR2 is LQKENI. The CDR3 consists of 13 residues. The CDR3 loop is CASSTGSSREQYF. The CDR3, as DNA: TGTGCCAGCTCGACCGGGAGTTCTCGGGAGCAGTACTTC.

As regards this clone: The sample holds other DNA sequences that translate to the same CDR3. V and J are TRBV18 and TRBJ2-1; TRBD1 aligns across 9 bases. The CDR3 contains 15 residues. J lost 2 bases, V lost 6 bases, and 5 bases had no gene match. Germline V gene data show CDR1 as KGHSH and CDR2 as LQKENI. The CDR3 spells CASSPRTGAYNEQFF. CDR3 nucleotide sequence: TGTGCCAGCTCTCCAAGGACAGGGGCCTACAATGAGCAGTTCTTC. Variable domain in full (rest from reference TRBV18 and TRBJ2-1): NAGVMQNPRHLVRRRGQEARLRCSPMKGHSHVYWYRQLPEEGLKFMVYLQKENIIDESGMPKERFSAEFPKEGPSILRIQQVVRGDSAAYFCASSPRTGAYNEQFFGPGTRLTVL.

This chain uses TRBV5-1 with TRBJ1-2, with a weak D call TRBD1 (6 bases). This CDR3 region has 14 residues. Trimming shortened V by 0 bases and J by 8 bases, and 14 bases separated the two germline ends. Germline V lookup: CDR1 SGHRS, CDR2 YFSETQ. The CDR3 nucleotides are TGCGCCAGCAGCTTGGACCGGGGGGCTCGAGGCTACACCTTC. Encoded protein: CASSLDRGARGYTF.

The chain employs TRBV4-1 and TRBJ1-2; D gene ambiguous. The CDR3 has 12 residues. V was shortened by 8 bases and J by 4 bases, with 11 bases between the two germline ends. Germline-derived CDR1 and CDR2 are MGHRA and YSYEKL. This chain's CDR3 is CASGSVGYGYTF. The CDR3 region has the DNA TGCGCCAGCGGCTCCGTAGGCTATGGCTACACCTTC.

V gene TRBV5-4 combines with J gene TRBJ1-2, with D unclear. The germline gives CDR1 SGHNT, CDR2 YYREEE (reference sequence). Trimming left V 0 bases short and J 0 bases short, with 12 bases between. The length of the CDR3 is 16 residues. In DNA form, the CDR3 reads TGTGCCAGCAGCTTGGGGGGAACGGCCGCTAACTATGGCTACACCTTC. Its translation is CASSLGGTAANYGYTF.

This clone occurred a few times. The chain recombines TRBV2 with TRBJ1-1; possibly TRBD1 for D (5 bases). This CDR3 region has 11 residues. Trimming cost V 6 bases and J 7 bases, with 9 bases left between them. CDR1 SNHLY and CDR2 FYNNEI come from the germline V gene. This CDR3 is CASSRELEAFF. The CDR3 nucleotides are TGTGCCAGCAGCAGGGAACTTGAAGCTTTCTTT.

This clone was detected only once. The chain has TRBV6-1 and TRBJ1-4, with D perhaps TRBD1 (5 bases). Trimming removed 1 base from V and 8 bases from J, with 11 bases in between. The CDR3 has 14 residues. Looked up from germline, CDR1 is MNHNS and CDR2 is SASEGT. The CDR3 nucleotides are TGTGCCAGCAGTGAAGACCCAGGGCGGGAAAAACTGTTTTTT. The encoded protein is CASSEDPGREKLFF.

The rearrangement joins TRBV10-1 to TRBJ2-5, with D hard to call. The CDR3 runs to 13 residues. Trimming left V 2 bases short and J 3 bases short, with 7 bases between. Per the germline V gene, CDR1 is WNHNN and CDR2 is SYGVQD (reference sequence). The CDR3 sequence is CASSEGGKETQYF. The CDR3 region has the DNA TGCGCCAGCAGTGAGGGCGGTAAAGAGACCCAGTACTTC.

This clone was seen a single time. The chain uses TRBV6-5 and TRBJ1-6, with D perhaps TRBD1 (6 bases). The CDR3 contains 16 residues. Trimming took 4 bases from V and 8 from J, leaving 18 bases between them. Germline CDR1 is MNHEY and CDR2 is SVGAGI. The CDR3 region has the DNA TGTGCCAGCAGTTCCACAGGGTATGATGGTGATTCACCCCTCCACTTT. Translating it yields CASSSTGYDGDSPLHF.

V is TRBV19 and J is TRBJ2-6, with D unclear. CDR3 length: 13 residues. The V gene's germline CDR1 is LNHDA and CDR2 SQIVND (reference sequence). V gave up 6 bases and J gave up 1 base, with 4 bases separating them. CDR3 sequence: CASSVSGANVLTF. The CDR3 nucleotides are TGTGCCAGTAGCGTTTCTGGGGCCAACGTCCTGACTTTC.

The CDR3, as DNA: TGCGCCAGCAGCTTGGTGAGTTACGAGCAGTACTTC. This encodes CASSLVSYEQYF. The V call is TRBV5-1, the J call TRBJ2-7; no clear D gene. The length of the CDR3 is 12 residues. The V end lost 0 bases, the J end lost 4 bases, and 5 bases lay between the germline ends. The germline gives CDR1 SGHRS, CDR2 YFSETQ.

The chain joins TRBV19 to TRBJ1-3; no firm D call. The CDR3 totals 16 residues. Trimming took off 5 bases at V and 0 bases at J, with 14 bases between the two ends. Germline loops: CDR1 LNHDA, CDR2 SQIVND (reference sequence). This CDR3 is CASSERVYNSGNTIYF. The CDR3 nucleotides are TGTGCCAGTAGTGAGAGAGTGTACAACTCTGGAAACACCATATATTTT.

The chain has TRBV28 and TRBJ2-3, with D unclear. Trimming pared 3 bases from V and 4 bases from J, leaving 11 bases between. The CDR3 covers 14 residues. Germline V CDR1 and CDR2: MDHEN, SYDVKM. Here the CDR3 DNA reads TGTGCCAGCAGTTTTGGCCAGGTCCCAGATACGCAGTATTTT. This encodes CASSFGQVPDTQYF.

This CDR3 reads CASSIDRTGEGRNEKLFF. The CDR3 DNA reads TGTGCCAGTAGTATAGACCGGACAGGGGAGGGGAGGAATGAAAAACTGTTTTTT. This chain joins TRBV19 and TRBJ1-4; 9 nucleotides match TRBD1. The CDR3 totals 18 residues. CDR1 is LNHDA, CDR2 SQIVND, per germline (reference sequence). Germline trimming cut 0 bases from V and 5 bases from J; bases unmatched to any gene: 10.

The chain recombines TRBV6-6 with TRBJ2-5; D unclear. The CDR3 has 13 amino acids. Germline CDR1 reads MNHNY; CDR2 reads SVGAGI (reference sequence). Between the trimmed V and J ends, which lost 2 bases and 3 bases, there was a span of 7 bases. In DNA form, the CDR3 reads TGTGCCAGCAGTTACACTACAAAAGAGACCCAGTACTTC. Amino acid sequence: CASSYTTKETQYF.

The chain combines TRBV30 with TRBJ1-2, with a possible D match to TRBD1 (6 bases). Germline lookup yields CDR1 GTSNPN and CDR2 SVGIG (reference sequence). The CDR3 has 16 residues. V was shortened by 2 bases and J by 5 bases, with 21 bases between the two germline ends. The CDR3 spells CAWSHRGPLVGYGYTF. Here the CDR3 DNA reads TGTGCCTGGAGTCACCGGGGGCCGCTGGTCGGGTATGGCTACACCTTC.

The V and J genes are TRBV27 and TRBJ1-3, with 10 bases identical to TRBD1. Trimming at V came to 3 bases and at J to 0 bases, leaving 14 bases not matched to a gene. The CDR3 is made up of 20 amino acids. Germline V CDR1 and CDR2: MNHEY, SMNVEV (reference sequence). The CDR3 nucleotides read TGTGCCAGCAGTTTCCGATGGGACAGGGGTTCGACCGGCTCTGGAAACACCATATATTTT. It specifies CASSFRWDRGSTGSGNTIYF.

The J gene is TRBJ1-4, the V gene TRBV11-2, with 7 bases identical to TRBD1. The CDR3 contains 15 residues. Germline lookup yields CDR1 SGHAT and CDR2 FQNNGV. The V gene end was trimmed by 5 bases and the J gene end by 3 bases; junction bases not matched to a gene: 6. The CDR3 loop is CASSPRDRPNEKLFF. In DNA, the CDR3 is TGTGCCAGCAGCCCGCGGGACAGACCTAATGAAAAACTGTTTTTT.

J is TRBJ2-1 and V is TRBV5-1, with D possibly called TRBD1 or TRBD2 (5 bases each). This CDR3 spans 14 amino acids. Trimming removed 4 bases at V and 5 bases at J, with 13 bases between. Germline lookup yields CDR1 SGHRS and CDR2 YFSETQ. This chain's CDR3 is CASSERGADNEQFF. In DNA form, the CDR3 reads TGCGCCAGCAGCGAAAGGGGAGCGGACAATGAGCAGTTCTTC.

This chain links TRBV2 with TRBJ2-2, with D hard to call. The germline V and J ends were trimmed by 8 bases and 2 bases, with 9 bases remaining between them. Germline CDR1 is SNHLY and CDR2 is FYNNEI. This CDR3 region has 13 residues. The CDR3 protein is CASAPPNTGELFF. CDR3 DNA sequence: TGTGCCAGCGCTCCCCCCAACACCGGGGAGCTGTTTTTT.

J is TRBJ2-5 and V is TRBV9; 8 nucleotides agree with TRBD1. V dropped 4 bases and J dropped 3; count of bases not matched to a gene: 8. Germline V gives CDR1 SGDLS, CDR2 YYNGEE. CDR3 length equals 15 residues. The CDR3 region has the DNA TGTGCCAGCAGCATCGGACAGGGTTCGGAAGAGACCCAGTACTTC. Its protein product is CASSIGQGSEETQYF.

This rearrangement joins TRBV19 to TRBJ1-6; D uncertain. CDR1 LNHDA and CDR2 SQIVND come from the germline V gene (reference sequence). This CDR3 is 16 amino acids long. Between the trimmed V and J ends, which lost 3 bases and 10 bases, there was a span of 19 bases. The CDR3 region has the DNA TGTGCCAGTAGTATTGTAGTCTGGGCCACAGACTCACCCCTCCACTTT. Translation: CASSIVVWATDSPLHF.

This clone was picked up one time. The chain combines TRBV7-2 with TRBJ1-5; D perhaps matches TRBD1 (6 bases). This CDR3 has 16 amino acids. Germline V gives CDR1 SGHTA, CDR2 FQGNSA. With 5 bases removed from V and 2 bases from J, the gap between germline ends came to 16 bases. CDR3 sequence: CASSESRGVGNQPQHF. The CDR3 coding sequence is TGTGCCAGCAGCGAAAGTAGGGGGGTGGGCAATCAGCCCCAGCATTTT.

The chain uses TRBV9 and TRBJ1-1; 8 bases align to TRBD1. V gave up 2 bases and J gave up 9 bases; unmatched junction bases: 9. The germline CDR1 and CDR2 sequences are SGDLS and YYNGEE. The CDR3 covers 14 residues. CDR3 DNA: TGTGCCAGCAGCGTGACGGGGGACAGGTCGAAAGCTTTCTTT. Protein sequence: CASSVTGDRSKAFF.

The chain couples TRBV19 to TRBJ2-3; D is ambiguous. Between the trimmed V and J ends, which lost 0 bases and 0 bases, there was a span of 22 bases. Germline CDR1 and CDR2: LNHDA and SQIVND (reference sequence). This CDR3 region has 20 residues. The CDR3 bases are TGTGCCAGTAGTATAGATCATCTGGGATTGCCCGGGCCTAGCACAGATACGCAGTATTTT. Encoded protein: CASSIDHLGLPGPSTDTQYF.